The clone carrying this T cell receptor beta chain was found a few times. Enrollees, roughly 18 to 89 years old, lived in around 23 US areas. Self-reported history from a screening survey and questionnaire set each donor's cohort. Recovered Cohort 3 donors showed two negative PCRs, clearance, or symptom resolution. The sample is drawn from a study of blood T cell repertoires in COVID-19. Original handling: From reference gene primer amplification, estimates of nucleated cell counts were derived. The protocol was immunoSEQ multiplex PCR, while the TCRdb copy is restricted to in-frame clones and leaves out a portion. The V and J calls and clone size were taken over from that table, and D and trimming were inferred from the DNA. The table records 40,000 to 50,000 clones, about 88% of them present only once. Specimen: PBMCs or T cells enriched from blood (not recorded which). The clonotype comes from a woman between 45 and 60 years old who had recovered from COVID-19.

The CDR3 region is CASSRGTANYEQYF. The CDR3 DNA follows: TGTGCCAGCAGTCGAGGGACTGCCAACTACGAGCAGTACTTC. The chain combines TRBV28 with TRBJ2-7; the D gene is possibly TRBD2 (6 bases). The V gene's germline CDR1 is MDHEN and CDR2 SYDVKM. Trimming took off 5 bases at V and 3 bases at J, with 14 bases between the two ends. The CDR3 consists of 14 residues.